Below, one TCR beta chain is given with its context. This specimen comes from a study of blood T cell repertoires in COVID-19. Study-wide background: The United States, Italy and Spain provided the acute and convalescent COVID-19 samples. T cells, B-cell-depleted T cells, or PBMCs provided the cDNA or gDNA that served as material.

Germline V gene data show CDR1 as MNHEY and CDR2 as SVGEGT. The CDR3 is 14 residues long. The J segment lost 4 bases and the V segment lost 5 bases, leaving 6 bases of the junction unmatched. Original data processing: Researchers report that nucleated cell counts were estimated from reference gene primer amplification. Clones were sequenced by immunoSEQ multiplex PCR, and TCRdb holds only the in-frame ones, with some missing. V and J calls and clone size follow that table, whereas D and trimming were derived from the DNA. Of around 150,000 clones in the sample, 65% to 80% were seen once. Sequences were obtained from peripheral blood. The chain joins TRBV6-2 or TRBV6-3 to TRBJ2-3; TRBD2 matches 7 bases. The sequence was obtained from a man in his sixties with acute or convalescent COVID-19. Here the CDR3 reads CASSPSGVPDTQYF. In DNA form, the CDR3 reads TGTGCCAGCAGTCCAAGCGGGGTACCAGATACGCAGTATTTT.